The sequence of this TCR beta chain was determined in a study of cytomegalovirus exposure and HLA in healthy donors. Generated by immunoSEQ multiplex PCR, the TCRdb table keeps only in-frame clones and is missing some. The table shows some 78,000 clones, with approximately 95% occurring only once. V lost 7 bases to trimming and J lost 6 bases, with 15 bases between them. The CDR3 has 13 amino acids. Germline V gives CDR1 MDHEN, CDR2 SYDVKM. This receptor was identified in a man younger than 30 in good health and CMV-seropositive. The chain recombines TRBV28 with TRBJ1-2; D possibly corresponds to TRBD1 (5 bases). The sequenced material came from PBMCs. The CDR3 nucleotides read TGTGCCAGCACCAGGGCCGAGATGGATGGCTACACCTTC. As protein: CASTRAEMDGYTF.